Below, 9 T cell receptor beta chains from the same sample are listed, as sequenced in a study of T-cell memory formation after mild COVID-19. TCRdb itself ran the 5' RACE reads through MiXCR, one entry per CDR3 protein. The sample consists of roughly 380,000 distinct CDR3 sequences, around 27% of them appearing once. The sample comprised PBMCs or a T cell subset sorted from them (not recorded which). The receptor set was obtained from an adult woman who had mild COVID-19 (a few samples of this study predate the infection). Cell type and time point are not known.

This chain uses TRBV3-1 with TRBJ2-7; 7 bases map to TRBD1. With V trimmed by 3 bases and J by 2 bases, 4 bases remained unmatched. The CDR3 has 14 amino acids. Per the germline V gene, CDR1 is LGHDT and CDR2 is YNNKEL (reference sequence). CDR3 nucleotide sequence: TGTGCCAGCAGCCAGACAGGGTTTACCTACGAGCAGTACTTC. It codes for CASSQTGFTYEQYF.

This clonotype has more than one count but fewer than ten. The chain is built from TRBV25-1 and TRBJ2-5; 11 positions match TRBD1. The CDR3 runs to 18 residues. Germline assignment: CDR1 MGHDK and CDR2 SYGVNS. V trimming: 2 bases; J trimming: 4 bases; junction bases outside the gene matches: 12. The CDR3 DNA follows: TGTGCCAGCAGTGAAGCTAGGTGGACAGGGGGCGGCGGAGAGACCCAGTACTTC. Its translation: CASSEARWTGGGGETQYF. Complete variable domain (other parts from reference TRBV25-1 and TRBJ2-5): EADIYQTPRYLVIGTGKKITLECSQTMGHDKMYWYQQDPGMELHLIHYSYGVNSTEKGDLSSESTVSRIRTEHFPLTLESARPSHTSQYLCASSEARWTGGGGETQYFGPGTRLLVL.

The chain recombines TRBV6-1 with TRBJ1-1; a weak D match, TRBD1 (6 bases). The CDR3 is 15 amino acids. V lost 8 bases to trimming and J lost 1 base, with 17 bases between them. Germline values: CDR1 MNHNS, CDR2 SASEGT. The CDR3 region is CASEEGLGGNTEAFF. DNA for the CDR3: TGTGCCAGCGAGGAGGGCCTAGGGGGGAACACTGAAGCTTTCTTT.

The V gene is TRBV12-3 or TRBV12-4, the J gene TRBJ2-4; D is unresolved. Trimming stripped 0 bases from V and 0 bases from J, with 12 bases between. CDR3 length: 17 residues. The CDR3 sequence is CASSLASREVAKNIQYF. Here the CDR3 DNA reads TGTGCCAGCAGTTTAGCATCCCGCGAGGTAGCCAAAAACATTCAGTACTTC.

The gene calls are TRBV6-1 and TRBJ2-1; 11 positions agree with TRBD2. The CDR3 has 13 amino acids. V lost 6 bases and J lost 8; bases outside the gene matches: 3. Looked up from germline, CDR1 is MNHNS and CDR2 is SASEGT. As DNA, the CDR3 is TGTGCCAGCAGACTAGCGGGGGTCCATGAGCAGTTCTTC. It specifies CASRLAGVHEQFF.

This clonotype was detected only a few times. The V call is TRBV20-1, the J call TRBJ2-1; 9 bases align to TRBD2. Losses at the gene ends were 1 base for V and 6 bases for J; bases not matched to a gene: 10. Germline V lookup: CDR1 DFQATT, CDR2 SNEGSKA (reference sequence). The CDR3 runs 16 residues. The CDR3 region has the DNA TGCAGTGCTAGAGGGGCGACTAGCGGATTGATCAATGAGCAGTTCTTC. Amino acids: CSARGATSGLINEQFF.

The chain carries TRBV7-9 and TRBJ2-7, with TRBD1 matching 8 bases. The CDR3 has 15 residues. V lost 5 bases to trimming and J lost 1 base; unmatched junction nucleotides: 7. Germline V gene sequence: CDR1 SEHNR, CDR2 FQNEAQ (reference sequence). The CDR3 sequence is CASSPSTGGSYEQYF. CDR3 nucleotides: TGTGCCAGCAGCCCGTCTACAGGGGGATCCTACGAGCAGTACTTC.

The chain's CDR3 is CASSAGLTKETQYF. The DNA of the CDR3 is TGTGCCAGCAGCGCGGGACTCACCAAAGAGACCCAGTACTTC. V gene TRBV9 combines with J gene TRBJ2-5; a weak D match, TRBD2 (6 bases). Trimming cost V 3 bases and J 3 bases, with 12 bases left between them. The CDR3 is 14 residues long. The germline V gene has CDR1 SGDLS and CDR2 YYNGEE.

This clonotype was found a few times. This chain links TRBV6-5 with TRBJ2-3, with 8 bases matching TRBD1. This CDR3 spans 17 amino acids. V dropped 3 bases and J dropped 0; count of bases not matched to a gene: 8. Looked up from germline, CDR1 is MNHEY and CDR2 is SVGAGI. The CDR3 DNA follows: TGTGCCAGCAGTTATAGCGTCGGACAGGGAAGCACAGATACGCAGTATTTT. It yields the protein CASSYSVGQGSTDTQYF.